What follows are 5 T cell receptor beta chains derived from one specimen sequenced in a study of T cell responses to AZD1222 COVID-19 vaccine. Assay used: immunoSEQ multiplex PCR; TCRdb lists only in-frame clones, some missing. The sample lists around 110,000 clones; roughly 80% were seen once. The material sequenced was peripheral blood, taken on day 0 of AZD1222 vaccination. These receptors all come from an adult in good health.

The CDR3 region has the DNA TGTGCCAGCAGCCACCGAGACTTGCGCGAGCAGTACTTC. Amino acids: CASSHRDLREQYF. The rearrangement links TRBV4-2 to TRBJ2-7; unclear D gene. There are 13 residues in the CDR3. The germline V gene has CDR1 LGHNA and CDR2 YNFKEQ. Trimming removed 3 bases at V and 6 bases at J, with 12 bases between.

The J gene is TRBJ1-5, the V gene TRBV19; 10 positions agree with TRBD1. Per germline, CDR1 LNHDA and CDR2 SQIVND (reference sequence). The CDR3 is 14 residues long. With 3 bases clipped from V and 6 bases from J, the junction kept 2 bases outside the gene matches. CDR3 nucleotide sequence: TGTGCCAGTAGTATCGGGACAGGGGCTCAGCCCCAGCATTTT. Amino acid sequence: CASSIGTGAQPQHF.

A single count supports this clone. J is TRBJ2-7 and V is TRBV11-3; TRBD2 might be the D (6 bases). The germline CDR1 and CDR2 sequences are SGHNT and YENEEA. With 1 base removed from V and 7 bases from J, the gap between germline ends came to 26 bases. This CDR3 has 18 amino acids. CDR3 in DNA: TGTGCCAGCAGCTTAGTTTCTAGCGCCGCACCAGGATGGGGGGAGCAGTACTTC. Its translation: CASSLVSSAAPGWGEQYF.

The chain uses TRBV2 and TRBJ1-5; perhaps TRBD1 as D (6 bases). Trimming took 2 bases from V and 6 from J, leaving 11 bases between them. The CDR3 is made up of 14 amino acids. Germline V gives CDR1 SNHLY, CDR2 FYNNEI. DNA for the CDR3: TGTGCCAGCAGTGAATACAGGGCGGGTCAGCCCCAGCATTTT. This sequence encodes CASSEYRAGQPQHF.

The chain carries TRBV6-1 and TRBJ1-4; unclear D gene. Germline V gives CDR1 MNHNS, CDR2 SASEGT. The CDR3 totals 14 residues. Trimming cost V 2 bases and J 10 bases, with 14 bases left between them. CDR3 amino acids: CASSETGNGGKLFF. DNA of the CDR3: TGTGCCAGCAGTGAAACCGGGAATGGCGGAAAACTGTTTTTT.